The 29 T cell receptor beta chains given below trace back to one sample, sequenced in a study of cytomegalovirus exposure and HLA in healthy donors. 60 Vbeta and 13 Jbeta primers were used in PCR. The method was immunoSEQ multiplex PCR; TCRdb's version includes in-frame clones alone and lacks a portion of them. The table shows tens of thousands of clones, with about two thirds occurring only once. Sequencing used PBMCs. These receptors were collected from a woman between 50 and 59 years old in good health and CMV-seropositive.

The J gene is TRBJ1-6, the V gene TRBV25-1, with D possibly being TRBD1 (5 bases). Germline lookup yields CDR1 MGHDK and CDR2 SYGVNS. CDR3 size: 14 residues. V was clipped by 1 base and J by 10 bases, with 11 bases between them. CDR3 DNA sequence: TGTGCCAGCAGTGAATTAGGGGTGGGGTCACCCCTCCACTTT. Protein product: CASSELGVGSPLHF.

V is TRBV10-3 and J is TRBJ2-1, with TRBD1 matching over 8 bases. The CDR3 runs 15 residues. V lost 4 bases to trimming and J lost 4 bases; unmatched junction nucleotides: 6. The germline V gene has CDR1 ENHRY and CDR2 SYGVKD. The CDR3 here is CAISAGQGIYNEQFF. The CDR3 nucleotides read TGTGCCATCAGTGCCGGACAGGGTATTTACAATGAGCAGTTCTTC.

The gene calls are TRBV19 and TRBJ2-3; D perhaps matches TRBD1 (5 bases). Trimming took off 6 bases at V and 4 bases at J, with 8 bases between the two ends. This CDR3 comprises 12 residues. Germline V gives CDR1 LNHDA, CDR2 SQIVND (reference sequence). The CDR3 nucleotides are TGTGCCAGTAGGCAGGGTTCAGATACGCAGTATTTT. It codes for CASRQGSDTQYF.

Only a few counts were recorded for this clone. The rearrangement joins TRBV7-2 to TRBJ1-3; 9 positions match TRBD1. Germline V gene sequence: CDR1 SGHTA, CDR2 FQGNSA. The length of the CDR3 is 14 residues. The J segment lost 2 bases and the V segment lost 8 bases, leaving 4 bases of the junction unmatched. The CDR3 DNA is TGTGCCAGCCAACAGGGGGCGGCTGGAAACACCATATATTTT. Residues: CASQQGAAGNTIYF.

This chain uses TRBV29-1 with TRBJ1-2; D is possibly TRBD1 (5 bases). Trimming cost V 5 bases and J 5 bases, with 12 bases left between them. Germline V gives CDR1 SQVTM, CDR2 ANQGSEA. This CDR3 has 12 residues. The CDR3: CSVWEGLYGYTF. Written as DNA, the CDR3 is TGCAGCGTTTGGGAGGGGTTATATGGCTACACCTTC.

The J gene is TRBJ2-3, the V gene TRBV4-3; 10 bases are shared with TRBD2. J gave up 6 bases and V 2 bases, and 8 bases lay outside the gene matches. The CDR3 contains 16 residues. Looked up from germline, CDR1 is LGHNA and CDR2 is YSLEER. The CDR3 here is CASSQNLAGERDTQYF. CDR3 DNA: TGCGCCAGCAGCCAAAATCTAGCGGGGGAAAGGGATACGCAGTATTTT.

The CDR3 region has the DNA TGTGCCAGCAGATCCCACAGGGTTGGCGGCAATCAGCCCCAGCATTTT. Its protein product is CASRSHRVGGNQPQHF. The J gene is TRBJ1-5, the V gene TRBV28; D may be TRBD1 (6 bases). V lost 6 bases to trimming and J lost 2 bases, with 17 bases between them. This CDR3 is built from 16 residues. The germline V gene encodes CDR1 MDHEN and CDR2 SYDVKM. Using reference TRBV28 and TRBJ1-5 for the parts outside the CDR3, the full variable domain is DVKVTQSSRYLVKRTGEKVFLECVQDMDHENMFWYRQDPGLGLRLIYFSYDVKMKEKGDIPEGYSVSREKKERFSLILESASTNQTSMYLCASRSHRVGGNQPQHFGDGTRLSIL.

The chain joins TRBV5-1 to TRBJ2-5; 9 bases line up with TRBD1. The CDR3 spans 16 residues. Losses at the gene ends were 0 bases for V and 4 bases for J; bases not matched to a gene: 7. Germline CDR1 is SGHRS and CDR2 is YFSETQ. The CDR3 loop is CASSLALGQGGETQYF. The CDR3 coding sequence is TGCGCCAGCAGCTTGGCCTTGGGACAGGGAGGAGAGACCCAGTACTTC.

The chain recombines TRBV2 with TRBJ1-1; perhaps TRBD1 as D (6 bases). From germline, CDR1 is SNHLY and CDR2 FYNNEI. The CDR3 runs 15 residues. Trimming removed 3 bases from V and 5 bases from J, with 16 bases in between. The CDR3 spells CASSDLRGGHTEAFF. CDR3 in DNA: TGTGCCAGCAGTGATCTCAGGGGTGGTCATACTGAAGCTTTCTTT.

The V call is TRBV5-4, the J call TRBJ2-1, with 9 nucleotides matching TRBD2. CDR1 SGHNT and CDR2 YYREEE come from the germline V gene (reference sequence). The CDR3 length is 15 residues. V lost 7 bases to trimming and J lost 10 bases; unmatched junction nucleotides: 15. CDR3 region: CASQAPGLASNEQFF. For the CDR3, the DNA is TGTGCCAGCCAAGCTCCGGGACTAGCCTCGAACGAGCAGTTCTTC.

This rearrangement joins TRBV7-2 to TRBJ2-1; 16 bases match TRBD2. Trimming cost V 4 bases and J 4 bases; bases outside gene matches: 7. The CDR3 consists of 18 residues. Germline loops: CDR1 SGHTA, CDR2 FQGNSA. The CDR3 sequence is CASSSPGTSGRVYNEQFF. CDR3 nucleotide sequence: TGTGCCAGCAGCTCACCCGGGACTAGCGGGAGGGTTTACAATGAGCAGTTCTTC.

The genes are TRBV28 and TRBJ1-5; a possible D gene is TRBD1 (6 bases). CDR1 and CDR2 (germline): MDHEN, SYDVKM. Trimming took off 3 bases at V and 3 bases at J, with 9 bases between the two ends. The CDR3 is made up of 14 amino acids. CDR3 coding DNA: TGTGCCAGCAGTTTGAGACAGGCCAATCAGCCCCAGCATTTT. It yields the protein CASSLRQANQPQHF.

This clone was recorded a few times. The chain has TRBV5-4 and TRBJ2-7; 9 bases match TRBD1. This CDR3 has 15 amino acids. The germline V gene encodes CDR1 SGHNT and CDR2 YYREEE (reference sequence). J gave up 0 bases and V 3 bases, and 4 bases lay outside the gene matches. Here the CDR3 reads CASSSKTGGSYEQYF. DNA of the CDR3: TGTGCCAGCAGCTCGAAGACAGGGGGCTCCTACGAGCAGTACTTC.

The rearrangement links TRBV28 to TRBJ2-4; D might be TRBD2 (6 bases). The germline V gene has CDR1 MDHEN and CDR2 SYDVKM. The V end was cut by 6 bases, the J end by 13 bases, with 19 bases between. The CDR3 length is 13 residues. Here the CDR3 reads CASSPGTPLTQYF. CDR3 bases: TGTGCCAGCAGCCCCGGGACTCCGCTTACCCAGTACTTC.

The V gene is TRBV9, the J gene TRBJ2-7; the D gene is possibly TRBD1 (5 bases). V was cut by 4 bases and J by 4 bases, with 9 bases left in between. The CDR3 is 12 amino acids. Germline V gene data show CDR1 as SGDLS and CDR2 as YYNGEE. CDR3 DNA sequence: TGTGCCAGCAGCCGTGACAGTTACGAGCAGTACTTC. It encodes CASSRDSYEQYF.

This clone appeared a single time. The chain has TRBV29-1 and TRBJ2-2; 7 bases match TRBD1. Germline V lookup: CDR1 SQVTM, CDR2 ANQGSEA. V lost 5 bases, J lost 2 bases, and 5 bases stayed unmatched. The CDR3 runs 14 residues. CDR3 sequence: CSVLWDRNTGELFF. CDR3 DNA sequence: TGCAGCGTTCTCTGGGACAGAAACACCGGGGAGCTGTTTTTT.

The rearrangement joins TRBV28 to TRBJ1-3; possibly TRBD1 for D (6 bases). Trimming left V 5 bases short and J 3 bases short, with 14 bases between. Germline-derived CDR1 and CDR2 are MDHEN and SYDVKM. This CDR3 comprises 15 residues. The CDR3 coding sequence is TGTGCCAGCAGTCTAAGGGGGTTAGTTGGAAACACCATATATTTT. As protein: CASSLRGLVGNTIYF.

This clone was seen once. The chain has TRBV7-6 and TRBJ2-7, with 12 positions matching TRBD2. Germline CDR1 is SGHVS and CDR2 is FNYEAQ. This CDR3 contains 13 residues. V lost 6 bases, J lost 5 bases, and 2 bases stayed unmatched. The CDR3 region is CASRTSGSDEQYF. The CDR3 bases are TGTGCCAGCAGGACTAGCGGGAGTGACGAGCAGTACTTC. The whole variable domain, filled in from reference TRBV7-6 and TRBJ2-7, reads GAGVSQSPRYKVTKRGQDVALRCDPISGHVSLYWYRQALGQGPEFLTYFNYEAQQDKSGLPNDRFSAERPEGSISTLTIQRTEQRDSAMYRCASRTSGSDEQYFGPGTRLTVT.

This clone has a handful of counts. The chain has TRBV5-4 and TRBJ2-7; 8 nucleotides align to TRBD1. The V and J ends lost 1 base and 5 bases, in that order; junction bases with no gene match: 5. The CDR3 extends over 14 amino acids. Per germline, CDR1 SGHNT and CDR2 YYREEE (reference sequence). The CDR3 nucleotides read TGTGCCAGCAGCTTGAGTGACAGGGGACACGAGCAGTACTTC. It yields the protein CASSLSDRGHEQYF.

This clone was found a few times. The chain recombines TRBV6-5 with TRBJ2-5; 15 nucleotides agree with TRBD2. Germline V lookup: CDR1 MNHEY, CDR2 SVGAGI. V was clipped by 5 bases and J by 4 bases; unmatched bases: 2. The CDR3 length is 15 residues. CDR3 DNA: TGTGCCAGCAGTACGGGACTAGCGGGAGGAGAGACCCAGTACTTC. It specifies CASSTGLAGGETQYF.

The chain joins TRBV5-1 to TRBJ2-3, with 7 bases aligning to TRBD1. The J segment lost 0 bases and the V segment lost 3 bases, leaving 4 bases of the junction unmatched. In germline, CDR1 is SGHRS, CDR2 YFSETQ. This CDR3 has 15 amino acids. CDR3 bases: TGCGCCAGCAGCTACAGGGGTATGAGCACAGATACGCAGTATTTT. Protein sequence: CASSYRGMSTDTQYF.

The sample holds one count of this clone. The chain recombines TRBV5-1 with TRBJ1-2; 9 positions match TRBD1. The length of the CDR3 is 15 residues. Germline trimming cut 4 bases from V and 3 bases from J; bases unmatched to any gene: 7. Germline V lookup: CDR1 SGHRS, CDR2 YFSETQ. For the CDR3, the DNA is TGCGCCAGCAGCCCGGACAGGGGAGGGTACTATGGCTACACCTTC. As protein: CASSPDRGGYYGYTF.

This chain's CDR3 is CASSFRANQPQHF. The CDR3 nucleotides are TGTGCCAGCAGTTTCAGGGCCAATCAGCCCCAGCATTTT. This chain uses TRBV27 with TRBJ1-5; maybe TRBD1 (5 bases). The CDR3 sequence is 13 residues long. Germline lookup yields CDR1 MNHEY and CDR2 SMNVEV (reference sequence). Trimming removed 3 bases at V and 3 bases at J, with 6 bases between.

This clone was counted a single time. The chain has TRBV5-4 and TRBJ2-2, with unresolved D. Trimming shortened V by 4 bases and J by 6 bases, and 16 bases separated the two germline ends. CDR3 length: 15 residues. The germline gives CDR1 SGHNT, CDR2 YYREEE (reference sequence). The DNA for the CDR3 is TGTGCCAGCAGCCCGGAAATTGGGCACGCCGGGGAGCTGTTTTTT. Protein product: CASSPEIGHAGELFF.

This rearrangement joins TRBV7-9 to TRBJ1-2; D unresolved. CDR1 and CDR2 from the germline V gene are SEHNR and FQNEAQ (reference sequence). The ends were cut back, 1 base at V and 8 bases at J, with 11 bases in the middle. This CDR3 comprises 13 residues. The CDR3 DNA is TGTGCCAGCAGCTTAGTTAGTCGCGAAGGCTACACCTTC. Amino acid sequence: CASSLVSREGYTF.

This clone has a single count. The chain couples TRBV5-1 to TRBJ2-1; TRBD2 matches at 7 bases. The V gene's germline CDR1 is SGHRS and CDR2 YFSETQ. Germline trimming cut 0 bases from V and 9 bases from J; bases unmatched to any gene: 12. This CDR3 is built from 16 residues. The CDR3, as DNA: TGCGCCAGCAGCTTGGAATTGGGAGGGGCGCCGGGTGAGCAGTTCTTC. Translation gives CASSLELGGAPGEQFF.

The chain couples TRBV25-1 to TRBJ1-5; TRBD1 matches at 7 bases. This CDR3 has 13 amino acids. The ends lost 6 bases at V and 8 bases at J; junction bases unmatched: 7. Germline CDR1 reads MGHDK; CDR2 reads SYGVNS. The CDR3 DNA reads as TGTGCCAGCAGAACAGGGGATTGGGAGCCCCAGCATTTT. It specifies CASRTGDWEPQHF.

In nucleotides, the CDR3 is TGTGCCAGCAGTTACAAGCCGGGACAGTACAATGAGCAGTTCTTC. Translating it yields CASSYKPGQYNEQFF. The rearrangement joins TRBV6-5 to TRBJ2-1; 7 bases are a match to TRBD1. The trim removed 2 bases at V and 4 bases at J, leaving 5 bases unmatched. Looked up from germline, CDR1 is MNHEY and CDR2 is SVGAGI. The CDR3 runs to 15 residues.

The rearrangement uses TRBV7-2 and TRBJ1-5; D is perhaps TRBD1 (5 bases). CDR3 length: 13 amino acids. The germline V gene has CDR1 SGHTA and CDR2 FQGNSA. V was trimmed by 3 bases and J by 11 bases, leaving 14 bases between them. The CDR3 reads CASSLGGEWTQHF. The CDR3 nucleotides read TGTGCCAGCAGCTTGGGAGGGGAATGGACCCAGCATTTT.